This T cell receptor (beta chain) came from a study of shared clonotypes between healthy human individuals. Study findings and constraints: The generation probabilities recorded for non-shared clonotypes fell below those of clonotypes shared by all four donors. Sharing of clonotypes among donors was expected to vary with sequencing depth.

The data were produced by immunoSEQ multiplex PCR, yet TCRdb's version contains in-frame clones alone and is incomplete. The table has 1.6 million or so clones, just under 99% seen once. Donors comprised healthy HIV-negative adults lacking recent acute infections or vaccinations. The CDR3 length is 15 residues. Germline V gene data show CDR1 as KGHSH and CDR2 as LQKENI. V lost 4 bases and J lost 2, with 13 bases in between. Concerning this clone itself: Its specificity is unknown.

This receptor was taken from a man younger than 45 in good health. The rearrangement links TRBV18 to TRBJ2-3; the D is unclear. The specimen was naive CD4+ T cells sorted from blood. As to subset: CD45RA+ positively selected. CDR3 sequence reads: CASSLGPRPTDTQYF. The CDR3 bases are TGTGCCAGCTCACTGGGCCCGAGACCCACAGATACGCAGTATTTT.